The rows below give T cell receptor beta chains drawn from one sample of a study of cytomegalovirus exposure and HLA in healthy donors. Some clones are missing from TCRdb's copy, which holds only in-frame ones; the method was immunoSEQ multiplex PCR. The sample includes about 180,000 clones, 77% of them seen just once. The specimen sequenced was PBMCs. Every receptor here comes from a man aged 18 to 29 in good health and CMV-seronegative. The CDR3 runs from the conserved cysteine through the conserved F or W. A D gene is named only where the DNA matches it firmly. Clone size is given for some rows only: seen once, a few or many times, or a class if the clone is expanded.

CDR3aa: CASSSRTSGAYNEQFF
CDR3nt: TGTGCCAGCAGCTCGAGAACTAGCGGAGCGTACAATGAGCAGTTCTTC
j_gene: TRBJ2-1
d_gene: TRBD2
abundance: .
v_gene: TRBV5-8

CDR3aa: CASRKDRDGYTF
CDR3nt: TGTGCCAGCAGGAAAGACAGGGATGGCTACACCTTC
j_gene: TRBJ1-2
d_gene: TRBD1
abundance: .
v_gene: TRBV6-6

CDR3aa: CATGPDSTYEQYF
CDR3nt: TGTGCCACCGGACCGGACAGTACCTACGAGCAGTACTTC
j_gene: TRBJ2-7
d_gene: .
abundance: medium-sized
v_gene: TRBV15

CDR3aa: CASSSGQFTGELFF
CDR3nt: TGTGCCAGCAGCTCCGGACAGTTCACCGGGGAGCTGTTTTTT
j_gene: TRBJ2-2
d_gene: .
abundance: .
v_gene: TRBV6-6

CDR3aa: CSSSNNRGGPSYGYTF
CDR3nt: TGTTCCAGCAGCAACAACAGGGGCGGCCCTAGCTATGGCTACACCTTC
j_gene: TRBJ1-2
d_gene: TRBD1
abundance: .
v_gene: TRBV7-9

CDR3aa: CASSLVGTGAYNEQFF
CDR3nt: TGTGCCAGCAGCTTAGTCGGGACAGGGGCCTACAATGAGCAGTTCTTC
j_gene: TRBJ2-1
d_gene: TRBD1
abundance: .
v_gene: TRBV7-9

CDR3aa: CASSFLSGAGGELFF
CDR3nt: TGTGCCAGCAGCTTCTTATCAGGGGCGGGCGGGGAGCTGTTTTTT
j_gene: TRBJ2-2
d_gene: .
abundance: .
v_gene: TRBV11-3

CDR3aa: CASSFDSYNEKLFF
CDR3nt: TGTGCCAGCAGCTTCGACAGCTATAATGAAAAACTGTTTTTT
j_gene: TRBJ1-4
d_gene: .
abundance: .
v_gene: TRBV7-2

CDR3aa: CASSYQGQNTEAFF
CDR3nt: TGTGCCAGCAGTTACCAAGGACAGAACACTGAAGCTTTCTTT
j_gene: TRBJ1-1
d_gene: .
abundance: .
v_gene: TRBV6-6

CDR3aa: CASSLAGETFYGYTF
CDR3nt: TGTGCCAGCAGCTTGGCCGGGGAAACATTCTATGGCTACACCTTC
j_gene: TRBJ1-2
d_gene: .
abundance: .
v_gene: TRBV5-6

CDR3aa: CASSYPGQEGGYTF
CDR3nt: TGTGCCAGCAGTTACCCGGGACAGGAGGGGGGCTACACCTTC
j_gene: TRBJ1-2
d_gene: TRBD1
abundance: .
v_gene: TRBV6-5

CDR3aa: CASSRDTLGGELFF
CDR3nt: TGTGCCAGCAGCCGGGATACTCTGGGCGGGGAGCTGTTTTTT
j_gene: TRBJ2-2
d_gene: .
abundance: once
v_gene: TRBV7-2

CDR3aa: CASSYPPGTVTSSGNTIYF
CDR3nt: TGTGCCAGCAGCTACCCGCCCGGGACAGTTACTAGCTCTGGAAACACCATATATTTT
j_gene: TRBJ1-3
d_gene: TRBD1
abundance: few
v_gene: TRBV5-6

CDR3aa: CASSLFRPVEVRAVLDYEQYF
CDR3nt: TGTGCCAGCAGTTTATTCAGGCCCGTGGAGGTGAGGGCGGTGTTGGACTACGAGCAGTACTTC
j_gene: TRBJ2-7
d_gene: .
abundance: .
v_gene: TRBV28

CDR3aa: CASSAAGGRGYTF
CDR3nt: TGTGCCAGCAGTGCCGCGGGGGGGCGTGGCTACACCTTC
j_gene: TRBJ1-2
d_gene: .
abundance: .
v_gene: TRBV2

CDR3aa: CASSLVGGYEQYF
CDR3nt: TGTGCCAGCAGCTTAGTGGGGGGCTACGAGCAGTACTTC
j_gene: TRBJ2-7
d_gene: .
abundance: .
v_gene: TRBV7-8

CDR3aa: CASSPRDRVFYGYTF
CDR3nt: TGTGCCAGCAGCCCCCGGGACAGGGTTTTCTATGGCTACACCTTC
j_gene: TRBJ1-2
d_gene: TRBD1
abundance: .
v_gene: TRBV7-8

CDR3aa: CASSRQGGLAKNIQYF
CDR3nt: TGTGCCAGCTCACGACAGGGAGGTCTAGCCAAAAACATTCAGTACTTC
j_gene: TRBJ2-4
d_gene: .
abundance: once
v_gene: TRBV18

CDR3aa: CASSLVAGGPSSEQFF
CDR3nt: TGTGCTAGCAGCTTAGTAGCGGGAGGGCCGTCGTCTGAGCAGTTCTTC
j_gene: TRBJ2-1
d_gene: TRBD2
abundance: .
v_gene: TRBV7-7

CDR3aa: CASRSYRGNNQPQHF
CDR3nt: TGCGCCAGCAGATCCTACAGGGGAAACAATCAGCCCCAGCATTTT
j_gene: TRBJ1-5
d_gene: TRBD1
abundance: .
v_gene: TRBV10-1

CDR3aa: CASSGGTGGGEQYF
CDR3nt: TGTGCCAGCTCCGGAGGGACAGGGGGAGGCGAGCAGTACTTC
j_gene: TRBJ2-7
d_gene: TRBD1
abundance: few
v_gene: TRBV6-5

CDR3aa: CASSPGGSMLQETQYF
CDR3nt: TGTGCTAGCTCCCCTGGCGGCAGCATGCTCCAAGAGACCCAGTACTTC
j_gene: TRBJ2-5
d_gene: .
abundance: .
v_gene: TRBV7-7

CDR3aa: CASSTPRTGGREQYF
CDR3nt: TGTGCCAGCAGCACACCCCGGACAGGGGGGAGGGAGCAGTACTTC
j_gene: TRBJ2-7
d_gene: TRBD1
abundance: .
v_gene: TRBV7-2

CDR3aa: CARSLDVTSGGRPPYNEQFF
CDR3nt: TGTGCCAGAAGCTTGGATGTGACTAGCGGGGGAAGACCCCCGTACAATGAGCAGTTCTTC
j_gene: TRBJ2-1
d_gene: TRBD2
abundance: few
v_gene: TRBV5-3

CDR3aa: CARSQGANYGYTF
CDR3nt: TGTGCCAGGTCCCAGGGGGCTAACTATGGCTACACCTTC
j_gene: TRBJ1-2
d_gene: TRBD1
abundance: .
v_gene: TRBV2

CDR3aa: CATSRDLSEYEQYF
CDR3nt: TGTGCCACCAGCAGAGATTTATCGGAGTACGAGCAGTACTTC
j_gene: TRBJ2-7
d_gene: .
abundance: few
v_gene: TRBV15

CDR3aa: CASSHWDTSYEQYF
CDR3nt: TGTGCCAGCAGCCATTGGGACACTTCCTACGAGCAGTACTTC
j_gene: TRBJ2-7
d_gene: .
abundance: .
v_gene: TRBV7-8

CDR3aa: CASSYAPGAGETQYF
CDR3nt: TGTGCCAGCAGTTACGCGCCAGGGGCTGGGGAGACCCAGTACTTC
j_gene: TRBJ2-5
d_gene: .
abundance: .
v_gene: TRBV6-5

CDR3aa: CARGGASGGFSTDTQYF
CDR3nt: TGTGCCCGGGGAGGAGCTAGCGGGGGTTTCAGCACAGATACGCAGTATTTT
j_gene: TRBJ2-3
d_gene: TRBD2
abundance: .
v_gene: TRBV30

CDR3aa: CASSQDRGAGQPQHF
CDR3nt: TGCGCCAGCAGCCAAGATCGGGGGGCAGGTCAGCCCCAGCATTTT
j_gene: TRBJ1-5
d_gene: .
abundance: .
v_gene: TRBV4-3

CDR3aa: CASRQGVMNTEAFF
CDR3nt: TGCGCCAGTAGACAGGGTGTTATGAACACTGAAGCTTTCTTT
j_gene: TRBJ1-1
d_gene: TRBD1
abundance: few
v_gene: TRBV5-1